The following is a T cell receptor beta chain sequence with its context. The CDR3 runs 12 residues. Germline CDR1 SGHAT, CDR2 FQNNGV. V shed 1 base and J shed 9 bases, with 9 bases lying between them. The sample belongs to a study of control samples from healthy donors and cancer patients. Clones were read by immunoSEQ multiplex PCR, and TCRdb kept only the in-frame ones, dropping some. The sample consists of 150,000 or so clones, 90% to 95% of them appearing once. The source material was blood. The receptor was derived from a man aged 40-50 years in good health. The chain recombines TRBV11-2 with TRBJ1-1, with unresolved D. CDR3 sequence reads: CASSLVRQKAFF. As DNA, the CDR3 is TGTGCCAGCAGCTTAGTTAGGCAGAAAGCTTTCTTT.